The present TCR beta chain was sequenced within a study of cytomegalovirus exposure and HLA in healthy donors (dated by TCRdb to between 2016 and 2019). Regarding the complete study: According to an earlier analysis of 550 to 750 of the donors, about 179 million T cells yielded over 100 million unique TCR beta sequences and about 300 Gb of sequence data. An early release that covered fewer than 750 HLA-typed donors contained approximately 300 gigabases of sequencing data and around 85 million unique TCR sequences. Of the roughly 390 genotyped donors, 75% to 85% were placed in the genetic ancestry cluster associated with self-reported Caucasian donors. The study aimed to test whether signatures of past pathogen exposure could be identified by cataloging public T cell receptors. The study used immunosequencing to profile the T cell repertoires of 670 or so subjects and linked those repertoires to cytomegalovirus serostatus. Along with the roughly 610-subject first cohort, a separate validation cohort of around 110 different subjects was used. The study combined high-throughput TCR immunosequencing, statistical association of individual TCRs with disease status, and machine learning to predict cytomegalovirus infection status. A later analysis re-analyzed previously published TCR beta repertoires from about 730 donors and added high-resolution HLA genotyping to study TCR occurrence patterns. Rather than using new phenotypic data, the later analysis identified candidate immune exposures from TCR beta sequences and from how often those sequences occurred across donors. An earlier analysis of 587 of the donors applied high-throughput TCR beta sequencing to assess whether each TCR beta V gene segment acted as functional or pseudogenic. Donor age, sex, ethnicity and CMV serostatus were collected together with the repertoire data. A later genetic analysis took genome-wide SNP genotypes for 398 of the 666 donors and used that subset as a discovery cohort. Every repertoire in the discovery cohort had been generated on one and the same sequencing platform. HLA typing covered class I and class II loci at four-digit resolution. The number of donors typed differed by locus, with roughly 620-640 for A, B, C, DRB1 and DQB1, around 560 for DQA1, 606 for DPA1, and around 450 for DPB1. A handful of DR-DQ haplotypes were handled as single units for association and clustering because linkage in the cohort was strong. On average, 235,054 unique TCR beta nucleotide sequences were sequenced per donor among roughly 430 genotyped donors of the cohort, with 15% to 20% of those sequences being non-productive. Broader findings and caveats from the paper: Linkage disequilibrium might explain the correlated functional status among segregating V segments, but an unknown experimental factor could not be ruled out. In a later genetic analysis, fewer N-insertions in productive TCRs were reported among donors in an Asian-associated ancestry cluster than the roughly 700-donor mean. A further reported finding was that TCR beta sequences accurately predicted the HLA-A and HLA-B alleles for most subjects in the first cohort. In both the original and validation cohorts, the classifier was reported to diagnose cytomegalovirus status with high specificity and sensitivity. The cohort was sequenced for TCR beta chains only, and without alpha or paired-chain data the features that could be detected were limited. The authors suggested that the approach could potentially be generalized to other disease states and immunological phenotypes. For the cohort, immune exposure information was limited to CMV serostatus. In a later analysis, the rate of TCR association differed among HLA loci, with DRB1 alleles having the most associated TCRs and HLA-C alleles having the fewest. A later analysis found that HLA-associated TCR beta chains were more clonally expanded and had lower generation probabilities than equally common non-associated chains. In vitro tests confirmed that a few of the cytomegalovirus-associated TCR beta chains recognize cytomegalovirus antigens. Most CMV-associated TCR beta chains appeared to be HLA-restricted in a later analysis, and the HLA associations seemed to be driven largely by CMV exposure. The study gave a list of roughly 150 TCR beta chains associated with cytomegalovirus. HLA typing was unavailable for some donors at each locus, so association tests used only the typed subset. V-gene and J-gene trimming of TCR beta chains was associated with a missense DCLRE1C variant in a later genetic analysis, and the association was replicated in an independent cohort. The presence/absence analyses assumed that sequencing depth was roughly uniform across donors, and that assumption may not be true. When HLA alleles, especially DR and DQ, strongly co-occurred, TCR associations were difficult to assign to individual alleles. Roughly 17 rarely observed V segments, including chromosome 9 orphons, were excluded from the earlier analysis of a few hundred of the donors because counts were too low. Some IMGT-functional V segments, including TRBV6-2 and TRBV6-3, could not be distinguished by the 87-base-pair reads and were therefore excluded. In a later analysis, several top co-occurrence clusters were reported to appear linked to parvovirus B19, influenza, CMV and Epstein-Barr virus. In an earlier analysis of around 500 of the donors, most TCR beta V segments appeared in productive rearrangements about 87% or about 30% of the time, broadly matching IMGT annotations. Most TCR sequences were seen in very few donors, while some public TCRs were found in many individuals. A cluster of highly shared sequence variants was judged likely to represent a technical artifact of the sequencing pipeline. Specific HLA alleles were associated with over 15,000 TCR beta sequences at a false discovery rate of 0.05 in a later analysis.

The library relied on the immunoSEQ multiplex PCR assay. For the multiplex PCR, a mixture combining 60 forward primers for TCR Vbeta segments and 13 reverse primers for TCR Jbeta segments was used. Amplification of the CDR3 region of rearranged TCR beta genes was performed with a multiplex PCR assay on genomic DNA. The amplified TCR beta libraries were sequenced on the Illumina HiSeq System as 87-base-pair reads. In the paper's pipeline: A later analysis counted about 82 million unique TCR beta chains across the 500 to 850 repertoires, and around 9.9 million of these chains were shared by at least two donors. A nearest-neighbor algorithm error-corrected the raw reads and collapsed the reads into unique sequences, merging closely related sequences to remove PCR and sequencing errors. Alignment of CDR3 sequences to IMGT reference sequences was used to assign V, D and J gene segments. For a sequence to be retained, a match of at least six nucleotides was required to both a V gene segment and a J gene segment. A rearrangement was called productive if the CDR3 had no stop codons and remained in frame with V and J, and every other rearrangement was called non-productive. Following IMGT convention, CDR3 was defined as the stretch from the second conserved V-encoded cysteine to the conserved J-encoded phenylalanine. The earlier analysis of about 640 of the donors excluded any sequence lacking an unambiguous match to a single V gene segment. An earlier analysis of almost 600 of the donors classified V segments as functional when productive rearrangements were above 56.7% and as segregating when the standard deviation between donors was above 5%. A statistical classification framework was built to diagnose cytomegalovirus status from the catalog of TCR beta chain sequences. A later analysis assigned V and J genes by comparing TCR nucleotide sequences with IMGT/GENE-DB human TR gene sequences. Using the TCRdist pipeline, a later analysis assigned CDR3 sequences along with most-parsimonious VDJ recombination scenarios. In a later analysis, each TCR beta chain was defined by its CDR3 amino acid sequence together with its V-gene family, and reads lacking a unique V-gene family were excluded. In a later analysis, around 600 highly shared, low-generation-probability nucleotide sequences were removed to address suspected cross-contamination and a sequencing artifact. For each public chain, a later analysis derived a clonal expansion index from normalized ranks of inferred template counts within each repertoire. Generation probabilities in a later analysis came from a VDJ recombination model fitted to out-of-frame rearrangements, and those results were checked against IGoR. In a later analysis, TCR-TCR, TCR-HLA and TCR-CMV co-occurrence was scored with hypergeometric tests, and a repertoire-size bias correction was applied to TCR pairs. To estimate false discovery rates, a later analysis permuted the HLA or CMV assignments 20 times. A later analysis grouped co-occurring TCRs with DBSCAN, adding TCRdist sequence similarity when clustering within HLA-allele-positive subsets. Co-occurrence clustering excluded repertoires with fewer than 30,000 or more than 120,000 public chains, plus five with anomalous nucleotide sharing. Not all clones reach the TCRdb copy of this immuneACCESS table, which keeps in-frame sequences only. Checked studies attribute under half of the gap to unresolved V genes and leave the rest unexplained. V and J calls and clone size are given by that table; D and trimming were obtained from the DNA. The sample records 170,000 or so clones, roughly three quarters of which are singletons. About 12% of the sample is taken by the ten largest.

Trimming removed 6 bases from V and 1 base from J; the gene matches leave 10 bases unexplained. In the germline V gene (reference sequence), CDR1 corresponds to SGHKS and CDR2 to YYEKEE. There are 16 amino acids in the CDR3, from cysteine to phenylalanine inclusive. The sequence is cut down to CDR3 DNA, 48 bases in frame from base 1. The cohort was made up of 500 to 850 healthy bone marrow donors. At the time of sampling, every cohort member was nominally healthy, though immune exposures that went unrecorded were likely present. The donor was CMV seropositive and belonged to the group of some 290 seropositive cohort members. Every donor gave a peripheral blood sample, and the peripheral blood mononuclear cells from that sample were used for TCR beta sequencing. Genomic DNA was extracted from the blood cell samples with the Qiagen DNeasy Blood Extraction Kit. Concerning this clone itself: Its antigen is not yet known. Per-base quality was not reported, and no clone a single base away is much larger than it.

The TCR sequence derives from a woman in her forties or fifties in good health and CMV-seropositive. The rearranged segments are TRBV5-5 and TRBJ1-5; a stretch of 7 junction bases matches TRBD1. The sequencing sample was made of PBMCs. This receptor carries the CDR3 CASNHGDSRSNQPQHF. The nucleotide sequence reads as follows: TGTGCCAGCAACCATGGGGACAGTCGCAGCAATCAGCCCCAGCATTTT.